Here is one T cell receptor beta chain with its context. In germline, CDR1 is GTSNPN, CDR2 SVGIG (reference sequence). This CDR3 comprises 17 residues. With V trimmed by 4 bases and J by 12 bases, 24 bases remained unmatched. The record originates from a study of blood T cell repertoires in COVID-19. Study background: Samples came from the United States, Italy and Spain, spanning acute and convalescent COVID-19. T cells, B-cell-depleted T cells, or PBMCs provided the cDNA or gDNA that served as material.

Generated by immunoSEQ multiplex PCR, the TCRdb table keeps only in-frame clones and is missing some. The sample carries approximately 360,000 clones, 70% to 90% recorded once. This sequence was found in a man in his forties with acute or convalescent COVID-19. The genes are TRBV30 and TRBJ2-1; 7 positions agree with TRBD2. Sequencing input: peripheral blood. The CDR3 sequence is CAWTDLGDYRDRRGQFF. The CDR3 bases are TGTGCCTGGACGGATTTGGGGGACTATCGGGATCGAAGGGGGCAGTTCTTC.